These T cell receptor beta chains were read from a single sample in a study of blood T cell repertoires in COVID-19. TCRdb keeps only in-frame clones here, not all; method: immunoSEQ multiplex PCR. The table shows tens of thousands of clones, with approximately 80% occurring only once. The sample comprised peripheral blood. The source is an older man with COVID-19, enrolled during active disease. CDR3s include the opening cysteine and the closing phenylalanine or tryptophan. The D gene is left open where the match is weak. Only part of the rows carry a size: once, few, many, or a class if the clone is expanded.

j_call: TRBJ2-7
v_call: TRBV19
clone_size: NA
d_call: TRBD1
cdr3_aa: CASRPQGLTGNEQYF
cdr3_nt: TGTGCCAGTAGGCCACAGGGGTTAACGGGAAACGAGCAGTACTTC

j_call: TRBJ2-5
v_call: TRBV9
clone_size: once
d_call: NA
cdr3_aa: CASSVGRQETQYF
cdr3_nt: TGTGCCAGCAGCGTGGGGCGCCAAGAGACCCAGTACTTC

j_call: TRBJ1-2
v_call: TRBV19
clone_size: NA
d_call: TRBD1
cdr3_aa: CASTPPTQGFRGYTF
cdr3_nt: TGTGCCAGTACCCCCCCCACACAGGGGTTCAGGGGCTACACCTTC

j_call: TRBJ1-3
v_call: TRBV25-1
clone_size: NA
d_call: NA
cdr3_aa: CASSEWTASGNTIYF
cdr3_nt: TGTGCCAGCAGTGAGTGGACAGCCTCTGGAAACACCATATATTTT

j_call: TRBJ2-1
v_call: TRBV28
clone_size: NA
d_call: TRBD2
cdr3_aa: CASSESAGGSYNEQFF
cdr3_nt: TGTGCCAGCTCCGAGTCCGCGGGGGGTTCTTACAATGAGCAGTTCTTC

j_call: TRBJ2-7
v_call: TRBV7-2
clone_size: once
d_call: NA
cdr3_aa: CASSLGYSSTYEQYF
cdr3_nt: TGTGCCAGCAGCTTAGGATACTCCTCCACCTACGAGCAGTACTTC

j_call: TRBJ2-7
v_call: TRBV5-1
clone_size: NA
d_call: NA
cdr3_aa: CASSLEPPSRGSYEQYF
cdr3_nt: TGCGCCAGCAGCTTGGAGCCCCCCTCTCGGGGATCCTACGAGCAGTACTTC

j_call: TRBJ2-2
v_call: TRBV7-2
clone_size: NA
d_call: NA
cdr3_aa: CASGKRGNTGELFF
cdr3_nt: TGTGCCAGCGGTAAACGGGGGAACACCGGGGAGCTGTTTTTT

j_call: TRBJ1-5
v_call: TRBV19
clone_size: NA
d_call: NA
cdr3_aa: CASSIERSYSNQPQHF
cdr3_nt: TGTGCCAGTAGTATAGAACGGTCCTATAGCAATCAGCCCCAGCATTTT

j_call: TRBJ2-4
v_call: TRBV28
clone_size: NA
d_call: NA
cdr3_aa: CASGTGSKNIQYF
cdr3_nt: TGTGCCAGCGGTACCGGGAGCAAAAACATTCAGTACTTC

j_call: TRBJ1-2
v_call: TRBV4-3
clone_size: NA
d_call: NA
cdr3_aa: CASSQDLHSYGYTF
cdr3_nt: TGCGCCAGCAGCCAAGATCTTCACTCCTATGGCTACACCTTC

j_call: TRBJ2-1
v_call: TRBV7-2
clone_size: once
d_call: NA
cdr3_aa: CASSSTYGRYNEQFF
cdr3_nt: TGTGCCAGCAGTTCGACATACGGAAGGTACAATGAGCAGTTCTTC

j_call: TRBJ2-1
v_call: TRBV18
clone_size: NA
d_call: TRBD2
cdr3_aa: CASSPRESGEQFF
cdr3_nt: TGTGCCAGCTCACCGCGGGAGTCCGGTGAGCAGTTCTTC

j_call: TRBJ1-6
v_call: TRBV27
clone_size: NA
d_call: TRBD1
cdr3_aa: CASRQGANDSPLHF
cdr3_nt: TGTGCCAGCAGGCAGGGGGCCAATGATTCACCCCTCCACTTT

j_call: TRBJ1-2
v_call: TRBV27
clone_size: NA
d_call: NA
cdr3_aa: CASSLYPLRGLYGYTF
cdr3_nt: TGTGCCAGCAGTTTATACCCCCTACGGGGGTTATATGGCTACACCTTC

j_call: TRBJ1-2
v_call: TRBV5-6
clone_size: NA
d_call: TRBD1
cdr3_aa: CASSRSGTVYGYTF
cdr3_nt: TGTGCCAGCAGCCGTAGTGGGACAGTATATGGCTACACCTTC

j_call: TRBJ2-3
v_call: TRBV5-4
clone_size: few
d_call: NA
cdr3_aa: CASSLGLPGTDTQYF
cdr3_nt: TGTGCCAGCAGCTTGGGGCTCCCTGGCACAGATACGCAGTATTTT

j_call: TRBJ2-3
v_call: TRBV24-1
clone_size: NA
d_call: TRBD2
cdr3_aa: CATSDPKASAGAGDTQYF
cdr3_nt: TGTGCCACCAGTGACCCCAAAGCTTCGGCGGGAGCTGGAGATACGCAGTATTTT

j_call: TRBJ1-5
v_call: TRBV10-1
clone_size: once
d_call: NA
cdr3_aa: CASSPGLSVGQPQHF
cdr3_nt: TGCGCCAGCAGCCCGGGATTGTCAGTCGGTCAGCCCCAGCATTTT

j_call: TRBJ2-7
v_call: TRBV7-2
clone_size: NA
d_call: NA
cdr3_aa: CASSLRRDSYEQYF
cdr3_nt: TGTGCCAGCAGCCTGAGGCGGGACTCCTACGAGCAGTACTTC

j_call: TRBJ1-2
v_call: TRBV27
clone_size: NA
d_call: TRBD1
cdr3_aa: CASSFSDRGSGYTF
cdr3_nt: TGTGCCAGCAGTTTCTCCGACAGGGGCAGCGGCTACACCTTC

j_call: TRBJ2-1
v_call: TRBV7-2
clone_size: NA
d_call: TRBD1
cdr3_aa: CASSRTGGPYNEQFF
cdr3_nt: TGTGCCAGCAGCCGGACAGGGGGACCGTACAATGAGCAGTTCTTC

j_call: TRBJ1-6
v_call: TRBV10-3
clone_size: NA
d_call: NA
cdr3_aa: CAISESAGADSPLHF
cdr3_nt: TGTGCCATCAGTGAGTCAGCAGGGGCGGATTCACCCCTCCACTTT

j_call: TRBJ1-6
v_call: TRBV7-9
clone_size: NA
d_call: TRBD1
cdr3_aa: CASTDQQGYSPLHF
cdr3_nt: TGTGCCAGCACGGATCAACAGGGGTATTCACCCCTCCACTTT

j_call: TRBJ2-5
v_call: TRBV9
clone_size: NA
d_call: NA
cdr3_aa: CASSVAGQEVQETQYF
cdr3_nt: TGTGCCAGCAGCGTAGCGGGTCAGGAGGTCCAAGAGACCCAGTACTTC

j_call: TRBJ1-2
v_call: TRBV28
clone_size: NA
d_call: NA
cdr3_aa: CASSTTHDEYGYTF
cdr3_nt: TGTGCCAGCAGTACAACCCACGATGAATATGGCTACACCTTC

j_call: TRBJ2-2
v_call: TRBV6-5
clone_size: NA
d_call: NA
cdr3_aa: CASSSMTVNTGELFF
cdr3_nt: TGTGCCAGCAGTTCTATGACAGTGAACACCGGGGAGCTGTTTTTT

j_call: TRBJ1-1
v_call: TRBV4-3
clone_size: NA
d_call: TRBD1
cdr3_aa: CASSQYPGQGHTEAFF
cdr3_nt: TGCGCCAGCAGCCAATATCCCGGACAGGGCCACACTGAAGCTTTCTTT

j_call: TRBJ1-4
v_call: TRBV25-1
clone_size: NA
d_call: NA
cdr3_aa: CASSDLLSEKLFF
cdr3_nt: TGTGCCAGCAGTGATTTATTGTCGGAAAAACTGTTTTTT

j_call: TRBJ2-2
v_call: TRBV19
clone_size: NA
d_call: TRBD2
cdr3_aa: CASSIDTGTSVNGELFF
cdr3_nt: TGTGCCAGTAGTATAGACACCGGGACTAGCGTAAACGGGGAGCTGTTTTTT

j_call: TRBJ1-6
v_call: TRBV19
clone_size: NA
d_call: TRBD1
cdr3_aa: CASSISDRANSPLHF
cdr3_nt: TGTGCCAGTAGTATATCAGACAGGGCGAATTCACCCCTCCACTTT

j_call: TRBJ2-7
v_call: TRBV29-1
clone_size: NA
d_call: NA
cdr3_aa: CSVRRQGIGEQYF
cdr3_nt: TGCAGCGTTCGTCGCCAGGGGATCGGCGAGCAGTACTTC

j_call: TRBJ2-7
v_call: TRBV27
clone_size: NA
d_call: TRBD1
cdr3_aa: CASMRTGAYEQYF
cdr3_nt: TGTGCCAGCATGCGGACAGGTGCCTACGAGCAGTACTTC

j_call: TRBJ1-1
v_call: TRBV9
clone_size: NA
d_call: NA
cdr3_aa: CASRRDTEAFF
cdr3_nt: TGTGCCAGCAGGAGGGACACTGAAGCTTTCTTT

j_call: TRBJ2-1
v_call: TRBV28
clone_size: NA
d_call: TRBD2
cdr3_aa: CASSSLAGGPLNEQFF
cdr3_nt: TGTGCCAGCAGTTCATTAGCGGGAGGGCCGTTGAATGAGCAGTTCTTC

j_call: TRBJ2-1
v_call: TRBV5-1
clone_size: NA
d_call: NA
cdr3_aa: CASSAQRSYNEQFF
cdr3_nt: TGCGCCAGCAGCGCCCAGCGGTCATACAATGAGCAGTTCTTC

j_call: TRBJ2-5
v_call: TRBV4-2
clone_size: NA
d_call: TRBD2
cdr3_aa: CASSQDYAGVRETQYF
cdr3_nt: TGTGCCAGCAGCCAAGACTACGCGGGAGTGAGGGAGACCCAGTACTTC

j_call: TRBJ2-1
v_call: TRBV6-2/TRBV6-3
clone_size: NA
d_call: TRBD2
cdr3_aa: CASSLFGRGPSSYNEQFF
cdr3_nt: TGTGCCAGCAGTCTCTTCGGGAGGGGTCCAAGCTCCTACAATGAGCAGTTCTTC

j_call: TRBJ1-1
v_call: TRBV9
clone_size: few
d_call: TRBD1
cdr3_aa: CASSSGQGQTEAFF
cdr3_nt: TGTGCCAGCAGTTCGGGACAGGGGCAGACTGAAGCTTTCTTT

j_call: TRBJ1-4
v_call: TRBV18
clone_size: NA
d_call: NA
cdr3_aa: CASSPRGSNEKLFF
cdr3_nt: TGTGCCAGCTCCCCGCGGGGGTCTAATGAAAAACTGTTTTTT

j_call: TRBJ1-2
v_call: TRBV7-2
clone_size: once
d_call: TRBD1
cdr3_aa: CASSDTGQNYGYTF
cdr3_nt: TGTGCCAGCAGCGACACGGGACAGAACTATGGCTACACCTTC

j_call: TRBJ1-1
v_call: TRBV21-1
clone_size: NA
d_call: NA
cdr3_aa: CASSKQSRGRVGTEAFF
cdr3_nt: TGTGCCAGCAGCAAACAGAGTAGGGGGCGGGTTGGCACTGAAGCTTTCTTT

j_call: TRBJ1-5
v_call: TRBV5-5
clone_size: NA
d_call: NA
cdr3_aa: CASSAREGSNQPQHF
cdr3_nt: TGTGCCAGCAGCGCCCGGGAGGGTAGCAATCAGCCCCAGCATTTT

j_call: TRBJ2-7
v_call: TRBV18
clone_size: NA
d_call: TRBD2
cdr3_aa: CASRPSGSYYEQYF
cdr3_nt: TGTGCCAGCCGTCCCAGCGGGAGTTACTACGAGCAGTACTTC

j_call: TRBJ2-5
v_call: TRBV5-1
clone_size: NA
d_call: TRBD2
cdr3_aa: CASSLKGLVAGESVQETQYF
cdr3_nt: TGCGCCAGCAGCTTGAAAGGCTTGGTAGCGGGAGAGTCCGTTCAAGAGACCCAGTACTTC

j_call: TRBJ1-5
v_call: TRBV1
clone_size: NA
d_call: NA
cdr3_aa: CTSSQRDRGRRQPQHF
cdr3_nt: TGCACCAGCAGCCAGAGGGACAGGGGGAGAAGACAGCCCCAGCATTTT

j_call: TRBJ1-6
v_call: TRBV10-3
clone_size: NA
d_call: TRBD1
cdr3_aa: CAISTGTGGDNSPLHF
cdr3_nt: TGTGCCATCAGCACCGGGACAGGGGGCGATAATTCACCCCTCCACTTT

j_call: TRBJ1-1
v_call: TRBV5-1
clone_size: NA
d_call: NA
cdr3_aa: CASSLTASNTEAFF
cdr3_nt: TGCGCCAGCAGCCTGACAGCTTCGAACACTGAAGCTTTCTTT

j_call: TRBJ1-4
v_call: TRBV10-3
clone_size: few
d_call: NA
cdr3_aa: CAIRGDISNEKLFF
cdr3_nt: TGTGCCATCAGGGGGGACATTTCTAATGAAAAACTGTTTTTT

j_call: TRBJ1-4
v_call: TRBV28
clone_size: few
d_call: TRBD1
cdr3_aa: CASSSDEDREWEKLFF
cdr3_nt: TGTGCCAGCAGTTCCGACGAGGACAGGGAATGGGAAAAACTGTTTTTT

j_call: TRBJ2-1
v_call: TRBV28
clone_size: NA
d_call: TRBD2
cdr3_aa: CASRQWTGGNEQFF
cdr3_nt: TGTGCCAGCAGACAATGGACGGGAGGGAATGAGCAGTTCTTC

j_call: TRBJ1-1
v_call: TRBV18
clone_size: NA
d_call: NA
cdr3_aa: CASSPPGGVNTEAFF
cdr3_nt: TGTGCCAGCTCACCACCGGGGGGAGTCAACACTGAAGCTTTCTTT

j_call: TRBJ2-7
v_call: TRBV5-1
clone_size: few
d_call: TRBD1
cdr3_aa: CASSLRDRGWYEQYF
cdr3_nt: TGCGCCAGCAGCCTAAGAGACAGGGGATGGTACGAGCAGTACTTC

j_call: TRBJ2-7
v_call: TRBV18
clone_size: NA
d_call: NA
cdr3_aa: CASSPANSDSYEQYF
cdr3_nt: TGTGCCAGCTCACCAGCTAATAGCGACTCCTACGAGCAGTACTTC

j_call: TRBJ2-1
v_call: TRBV9
clone_size: once
d_call: NA
cdr3_aa: CASSRQAIYNEQFF
cdr3_nt: TGTGCCAGCAGCCGACAGGCTATATACAATGAGCAGTTCTTC

j_call: TRBJ2-5
v_call: TRBV5-4
clone_size: NA
d_call: NA
cdr3_aa: CASSFPGSETQYF
cdr3_nt: TGTGCCAGCAGCTTCCCGGGGTCGGAGACCCAGTACTTC

j_call: TRBJ2-7
v_call: TRBV7-9
clone_size: NA
d_call: TRBD1
cdr3_aa: CASSSGQGRGSYEQYF
cdr3_nt: TGTGCCAGCAGCTCTGGACAGGGGAGAGGTTCCTACGAGCAGTACTTC

j_call: TRBJ2-1
v_call: TRBV11-2
clone_size: NA
d_call: NA
cdr3_aa: CASSFLLGEGYNEQFF
cdr3_nt: TGTGCCAGCAGCTTCCTACTGGGTGAGGGCTACAATGAGCAGTTCTTC

j_call: TRBJ1-5
v_call: TRBV18
clone_size: NA
d_call: NA
cdr3_aa: CASSPSVDQPQHF
cdr3_nt: TGTGCCAGCTCACCCTCGGTAGATCAGCCCCAGCATTTT